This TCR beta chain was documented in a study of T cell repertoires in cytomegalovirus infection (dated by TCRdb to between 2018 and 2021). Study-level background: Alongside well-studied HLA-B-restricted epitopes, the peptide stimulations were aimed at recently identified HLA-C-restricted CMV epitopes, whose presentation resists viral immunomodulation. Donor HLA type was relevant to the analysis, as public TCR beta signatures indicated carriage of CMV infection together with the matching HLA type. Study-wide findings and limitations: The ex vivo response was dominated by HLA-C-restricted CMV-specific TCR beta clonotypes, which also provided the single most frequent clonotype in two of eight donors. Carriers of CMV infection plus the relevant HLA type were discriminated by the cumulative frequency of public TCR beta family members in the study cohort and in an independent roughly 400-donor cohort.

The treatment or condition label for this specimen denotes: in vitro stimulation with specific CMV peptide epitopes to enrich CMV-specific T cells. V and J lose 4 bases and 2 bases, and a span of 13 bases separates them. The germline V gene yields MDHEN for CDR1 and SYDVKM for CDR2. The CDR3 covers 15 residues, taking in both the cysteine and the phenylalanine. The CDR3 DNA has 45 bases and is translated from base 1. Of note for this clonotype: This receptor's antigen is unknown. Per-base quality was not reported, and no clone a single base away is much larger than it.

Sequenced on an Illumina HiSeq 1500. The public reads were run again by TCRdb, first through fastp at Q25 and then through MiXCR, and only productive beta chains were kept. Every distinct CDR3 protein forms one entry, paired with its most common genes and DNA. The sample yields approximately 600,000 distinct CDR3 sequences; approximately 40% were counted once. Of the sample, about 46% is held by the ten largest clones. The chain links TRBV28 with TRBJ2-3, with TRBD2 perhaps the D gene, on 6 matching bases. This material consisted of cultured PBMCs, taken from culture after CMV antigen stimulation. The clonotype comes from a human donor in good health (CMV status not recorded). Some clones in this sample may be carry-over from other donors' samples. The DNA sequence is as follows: TGTGCCAGCAGTTCTCCTAGCGCTCTCACAGATACGCAGTATTTT. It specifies CASSSPSALTDTQYF.